These 27 T cell receptor beta chains came from one sample sequenced in a study of T cells in Graves' hyperthyroidism and ophthalmopathy. TCR beta CDR3 regions were amplified from RNA. The HTBI primer set was used in a first-round RT-PCR of the TCR CDR3. One entry per CDR3 protein, called by TCRdb with MiXCR from the multiplex PCR reads. The sample lists about 480,000 distinct CDR3 sequences, around 15% occurring once. Input material: blood. The receptors stem from a woman in her late teens or twenties with Graves' hyperthyroidism.

This clonotype appeared many times. The chain uses TRBV7-2 and TRBJ2-7; possibly TRBD2 for D (6 bases). In germline, CDR1 is SGHTA, CDR2 FQGNSA. Trimming left V 5 bases short and J 4 bases short, with 18 bases between. This CDR3 has 15 residues. The CDR3 DNA reads TGTGCCAGCAGCGGACGGAGCGGAGGGCGATACGAGCAGTACTTC. It translates to CASSGRSGGRYEQYF.

This clonotype was counted a few times. The genes are TRBV9 and TRBJ2-3; TRBD2 aligns across 8 bases. Germline V gene data show CDR1 as SGDLS and CDR2 as YYNGEE. The CDR3 spans 13 residues. Trimming at V came to 4 bases and at J to 11 bases, leaving 9 bases not matched to a gene. CDR3 sequence: CASSSSAGGKQYF. Written as DNA, the CDR3 is TGTGCCAGCAGCTCAAGTGCGGGAGGAAAGCAGTATTTT.

This clonotype was picked up many times. The chain employs TRBV12-3 or TRBV12-4 and TRBJ2-2; tentatively, D is TRBD1 (5 bases). V was trimmed by 5 bases and J by 3 bases, leaving 16 bases between them. The CDR3 loop spans 16 amino acids. The DNA for the CDR3 is TGTGCCAGCAGTCCCCTGGTGGGGCCCGACACCGGGGAGCTGTTTTTT. Residues: CASSPLVGPDTGELFF.

Regarding this clonotype: The junction shows a germline mismatch at one end, possibly a read error. The chain has TRBV18 and TRBJ1-6, with D hard to call. The germline gives CDR1 KGHSH, CDR2 LQKENI. This CDR3 is 17 amino acids long. CDR3 protein: CVSSPEGGYSYNSPLHF. CDR3 in DNA: TGTGTCAGCTCACCAGAGGGTGGATACTCCTATAATTCACCCCTCCACTTT.

This clonotype was seen ten or more times. The CDR3 reads CASSPRAGNTEAFF. The DNA of the CDR3 is TGTGCCAGCAGCCCCCGGGCGGGGAACACTGAAGCTTTCTTT. The chain combines TRBV11-3 with TRBJ1-1; no firm D call. The V and J ends lost 5 bases and 1 base respectively, with 11 bases between them. Germline V gene sequence: CDR1 SGHNT, CDR2 YENEEA. The CDR3 spans 14 residues.

This clonotype was recorded many times. CDR3: CASSSSVTGELFF. The CDR3 DNA follows: TGTGCCAGCAGTTCGTCAGTCACCGGGGAGCTGTTTTTT. The V gene is TRBV3-1, the J gene TRBJ2-2, with D uncertain. CDR3 length: 13 residues. Deletions cut 6 bases from V and 4 bases from J, with 9 bases between. Looked up from germline, CDR1 is LGHDT and CDR2 is YNNKEL (reference sequence).

This clonotype appeared a few times. The V gene is TRBV9, the J gene TRBJ2-5; D not resolved. The ends were cut back, 0 bases at V and 1 base at J, with 10 bases in the middle. The germline gives CDR1 SGDLS, CDR2 YYNGEE. CDR3 length: 15 residues. The CDR3 DNA reads TGTGCCAGCAGCGTAGGTAGGAAACTCCAAGAGACCCAGTACTTC. It translates to CASSVGRKLQETQYF. Variable domain in full (rest from reference TRBV9 and TRBJ2-5): DSGVTQTPKHLITATGQRVTLRCSPRSGDLSVYWYQQSLDQGLQFLIQYYNGEERAKGNILERFSAQQFPDLHSELNLSSLELGDSALYFCASSVGRKLQETQYFGPGTRLLVL.

This clonotype was counted ten times or more. The V gene is TRBV5-8, the J gene TRBJ1-2; D is undetermined. Trimming took 0 bases from V and 3 from J, leaving 15 bases between them. The germline gives CDR1 SGHTS, CDR2 YDEGEE. The CDR3 spans 16 residues. This CDR3 reads CASSLGLAGPDYGYTF. Here the CDR3 DNA reads TGTGCCAGCAGCTTGGGGTTGGCCGGCCCGGACTATGGCTACACCTTC.

This clonotype was seen repeatedly, ten times or more. The chain couples TRBV2 to TRBJ1-4; maybe TRBD1 (5 bases). V was cut by 3 bases and J by 0 bases, with 8 bases left in between. The CDR3 runs 15 residues. In germline, CDR1 is SNHLY, CDR2 FYNNEI. The CDR3 DNA reads as TGTGCCAGCAGTGACGGGGCAGCAACTAATGAAAAACTGTTTTTT. This translates into CASSDGAATNEKLFF.

V usage is TRBV6-2 or TRBV6-3 and J usage is TRBJ2-7, with D possibly TRBD1 on 5 matching bases. This CDR3 has 12 residues. Germline-derived CDR1 and CDR2 are MNHEY and SVGEGT. V gave up 8 bases and J gave up 1 base, with 9 bases separating them. CDR3 amino acids: CASWGRSYEQYF. The CDR3 DNA reads TGTGCCAGCTGGGGCAGATCCTACGAGCAGTACTTC.

This clonotype was seen many times. The rearrangement joins TRBV12-3 or TRBV12-4 to TRBJ1-6; D is unclear. Between the trimmed V and J ends, which lost 4 bases and 6 bases, there was a span of 13 bases. The CDR3 length is 15 residues. DNA for the CDR3: TGTGCCAGCAGTTCCCCCGGCGGTTCTAATTCACCCCTCCACTTT. As protein: CASSSPGGSNSPLHF.

The rearrangement uses TRBV19 and TRBJ2-1; 13 bases match TRBD2. Germline V gives CDR1 LNHDA, CDR2 SQIVND (reference sequence). The CDR3 is 17 amino acids. The V gene end was trimmed by 4 bases and the J gene end by 6 bases; junction bases not matched to a gene: 9. The DNA of the CDR3 is TGTGCCAGTAGTACTCCATGGGGACTAGCGGGATTCAATGAGCAGTTCTTC. Its translation: CASSTPWGLAGFNEQFF.

As to this clonotype: This may arise from a read error, as a much more abundant clone is one base away. This chain joins TRBV7-9 and TRBJ1-5, with D uncertain. The CDR3 runs 12 residues. Trimming took off 1 base at V and 10 bases at J, with 8 bases between the two ends. The germline V gene has CDR1 SEHNR and CDR2 FQNEAQ (reference sequence). This CDR3 is CASSLGVGPQHF. Here the CDR3 DNA reads TGTGCCAGCAGCTTAGGCGTGGGTCCCCAGCATTTT.

The gene calls are TRBV20-1 and TRBJ2-1; D remains ambiguous. From germline, CDR1 is DFQATT and CDR2 SNEGSKA (reference sequence). The V end was cut by 3 bases, the J end by 9 bases, with 9 bases between. The CDR3 runs to 11 residues. The CDR3 DNA reads as TGCAGTGCTAGTATTAGCCCTGAGCAGTTCTTC. Its protein product is CSASISPEQFF.

This clonotype occurred a few times. The junction shows a germline mismatch at one end, possibly a read error. This chain links TRBV6-1 with TRBJ2-4, with D tentatively TRBD2 (5 bases). CDR3 length equals 12 residues. Germline V lookup: CDR1 MNHNS, CDR2 SASEGT. The CDR3 bases are TGTGCCAGCAATGAAGGGAGTCACATTCAGTACTTC. As protein: CASNEGSHIQYF.

This clonotype was seen many times. V is TRBV27 and J is TRBJ2-1; TRBD2 matches at 12 bases. Losses at the gene ends were 3 bases for V and 7 bases for J; bases not matched to a gene: 13. CDR1 and CDR2 (germline): MNHEY, SMNVEV (reference sequence). The CDR3 spans 18 residues. CDR3: CASSFRTSGTRLGNEQFF. The CDR3 nucleotides read TGTGCCAGCAGTTTCCGGACTAGCGGGACCAGATTGGGGAATGAGCAGTTCTTC.

This clonotype was seen many times. The chain combines TRBV3-1 with TRBJ1-2; D not certain. The CDR3 extends over 13 amino acids. Germline-derived CDR1 and CDR2 are LGHDT and YNNKEL (reference sequence). Trimming left V 2 bases short and J 5 bases short, with 9 bases between. CDR3 DNA sequence: TGTGCCAGCAGCCAAAAGCATCGGTATGGCTACACCTTC. As protein: CASSQKHRYGYTF.

J is TRBJ2-7 and V is TRBV30, with 7 bases fitting TRBD2. This CDR3 comprises 12 residues. Germline V gene lookup returns CDR1 GTSNPN and CDR2 SVGIG (reference sequence). The V segment lost 5 bases and the J segment 7 bases; nucleotides outside the gene matches: 8. CDR3 amino acids: CAWDGRGGEQYF. DNA of the CDR3: TGTGCCTGGGATGGACGGGGAGGGGAGCAGTACTTC.

Remarks on this clonotype: One base away lies a much larger clone, so this may be a sequencing read error. The rearrangement joins TRBV13 to TRBJ2-1; 8 bases map to TRBD1. This CDR3 has 15 amino acids. Trimming at V came to 4 bases and at J to 5 bases, leaving 7 bases not matched to a gene. Germline loops: CDR1 PRHDT, CDR2 FYEKMQ (reference sequence). This CDR3 is CASSSRQGKNNEQFF. The CDR3 DNA sequence: TGTGCCAGCAGCTCCCGACAGGGGAAAAACAATGAGCAGTTCTTC.

As concerns this clonotype: This may come from a read error, since a much larger clone is one base off. This chain connects TRBV2 to TRBJ1-6; D unclear. In germline, CDR1 is SNHLY, CDR2 FYNNEI. V dropped 8 bases and J dropped 9 bases, with 8 bases sitting between them. The CDR3 runs 11 residues. The DNA for the CDR3 is TGTGCCAGCCAGATGAGTTCACCCCTCCACTTT. Translating gives CASQMSSPLHF.

This CDR3 reads CASSPYEGHQPQHF. As DNA, the CDR3 is TGTGCCAGCTCACCATACGAAGGCCATCAGCCCCAGCATTTT. The V call is TRBV18, the J call TRBJ1-5; D not resolved. This CDR3 contains 14 residues. Germline CDR1 and CDR2: KGHSH and LQKENI. Trimming cost V 2 bases and J 5 bases, with 10 bases left between them.

This clonotype was picked up a small number of times. The rearrangement uses TRBV19 and TRBJ1-2; D unclear. Germline V gene data show CDR1 as LNHDA and CDR2 as SQIVND (reference sequence). Trimming left V 6 bases short and J 3 bases short, with 2 bases between. This CDR3 comprises 10 residues. The CDR3 DNA is TGTGCCAGTAGAGACTATGGCTACACCTTC. This codes for CASRDYGYTF.

This clonotype showed up many times. J is TRBJ2-3 and V is TRBV12-3 or TRBV12-4, with D hard to call. Trimming left V 6 bases short and J 4 bases short, with 8 bases between. This CDR3 comprises 12 residues. DNA for the CDR3: TGTGCCAGCAGCTTTACATCAGATACGCAGTATTTT. Protein: CASSFTSDTQYF.

The J gene is TRBJ2-1, the V gene TRBV24-1, with 7 bases aligning to TRBD2. From germline, CDR1 is KGHDR and CDR2 SFDVKD. Trimming at V came to 4 bases and at J to 2 bases, leaving 19 bases not matched to a gene. CDR3 length equals 20 residues. The CDR3 is CATSDRTTNLAEPPYNEQFF. The CDR3 DNA follows: TGTGCCACCAGTGACCGGACAACGAACCTAGCGGAACCCCCCTACAATGAGCAGTTCTTC.

This rearrangement joins TRBV20-1 to TRBJ1-5; D gene unclear. CDR1 is DFQATT, CDR2 SNEGSKA, per germline (reference sequence). This CDR3 has 12 amino acids. V lost 4 bases, J lost 5 bases, and 9 bases lay in between. The DNA of the CDR3 is TGCAGTGCTAAAGGTTACGATCAGCCCCAGCATTTT. Amino acids: CSAKGYDQPQHF.

The rearrangement joins TRBV7-8 to TRBJ2-1, with D perhaps matching TRBD1 (6 bases). The CDR3 covers 17 residues. Germline values: CDR1 SGHVS, CDR2 FQNEAQ. V was trimmed by 3 bases and J by 7 bases, leaving 22 bases between them. CDR3 sequence: CASSLGRTRPRGNEQFF. The CDR3 DNA reads as TGTGCCAGCAGCTTGGGTCGAACCCGCCCTAGGGGGAATGAGCAGTTCTTC.

This chain's CDR3 is CASTKGTATPTNTQYF. CDR3 sequence (DNA): TGTGCCAGTACTAAAGGAACAGCGACACCTACCAATACGCAGTATTTT. This chain links TRBV19 with TRBJ2-3; D is undetermined. This CDR3 contains 16 residues. V lost 7 bases to trimming and J lost 7 bases, with 24 bases between them. The germline gives CDR1 LNHDA, CDR2 SQIVND (reference sequence). The full variable domain, with the rest looked up from reference TRBV19 and TRBJ2-3, is DGGITQSPKYLFRKEGQNVTLSCEQNLNHDAMYWYRQDPGQGLRLIYYSQIVNDFQKGDIAEGYSVSREKKESFPLTVTSAQKNPTAFYLCASTKGTATPTNTQYFGPGTRLTVL.